The 29 T cell receptor beta chains in this list originate from one sample, sequenced in a study of CXCR3-negative and CXCR3-positive naive CD8 T cells. Study results and limitations: More hydrophobic TRB CDR3s were found in CXCR3-positive naive cells than in CXCR3-negative naive cells.

For these receptors, no antigen is known. TRB cDNA libraries were made by UMI-labeled 5' RACE. TCRdb reprocessed the 5' RACE reads and keeps a single row for each CDR3 protein, giving no DNA. The sample totals about 130,000 distinct CDR3 sequences; its top ten clones hold roughly 0.62%. Sequencing input: naive CXCR3+ CD8+ T cells from blood. Subset here: CD45RO-CCR7+CD27+CD95- naive CD8+ T cells expressing CXCR3 (TNR3+). Receptor source: a human donor in good health. Some clones in this sample may be carry-over from other donors' samples.

The chain employs TRBV29-1 and TRBJ1-1. The CDR3 sequence is 12 residues long. Germline V gene sequence: CDR1 SQVTM, CDR2 ANQGSEA. The CDR3 spells CSVDGQNTEAFF. Supplemented by reference TRBV29-1 and TRBJ1-1, the full variable domain reads SAVISQKPSRDICQRGTSLTIQCQVDSQVTMMFWYRQQPGQSLTLIATANQGSEATYESGFVIDKFPISRPNLTFSTLTVSNMSPEDSSIYLCSVDGQNTEAFFGQGTRLTVV.

V is TRBV11-2 and J is TRBJ2-7; TCRdb returns TRBD1, unconfirmable since there is no DNA. The germline gives CDR1 SGHAT, CDR2 FQNNGV. The CDR3 is 14 amino acids. CDR3 residues: CASSPTGNAYEQYF.

V gene TRBV3-1 combines with J gene TRBJ2-7; there is no DNA to check the TCRdb D call of TRBD2. Germline CDR1 and CDR2: LGHDT and YNNKEL (reference sequence). The CDR3 totals 17 residues. The CDR3 here is CASSQVGNALPSNEQYF.

The V and J genes are TRBV7-9 and TRBJ2-3; TCRdb designates TRBD1, a call that cannot be tested without DNA. This CDR3 contains 15 residues. CDR1 is SEHNR and CDR2 is FQNEAQ in the germline V gene (reference sequence). The CDR3 is CASSDDRGLRDTQYF.

The chain couples TRBV9 to TRBJ2-7; TCRdb reports TRBD1, a call that lacks DNA to check it against. The CDR3 length is 14 residues. Germline values: CDR1 SGDLS, CDR2 YYNGEE. The CDR3 sequence is CASSVGGNNYEQYF.

The chain carries TRBV12-3 or TRBV12-4 and TRBJ2-7; there is no DNA to check the TCRdb D call of TRBD1. The CDR3 has 15 amino acids. CDR3 sequence: CASSPQSSLSYEQYF.

The gene calls are TRBV28 and TRBJ2-7. This CDR3 is 14 amino acids long. Per germline, CDR1 MDHEN and CDR2 SYDVKM. The CDR3 protein is CASGPSRSLYEQYF.

V and J are TRBV11-3 and TRBJ2-7. CDR3 length equals 14 residues. In germline, CDR1 is SGHNT, CDR2 YENEEA. The CDR3 sequence: CASSSLQSSYEQYF.

The chain links TRBV19 to TRBJ2-2; the TRBD2 assignment by TCRdb is unverifiable without DNA. This CDR3 has 16 amino acids. From germline, CDR1 is LNHDA and CDR2 SQIVND (reference sequence). CDR3 region: CASIYRAAGYTGELFF.

This sequence joins TRBV29-1 and TRBJ2-1; TCRdb designates TRBD1, a call that cannot be tested without DNA. The CDR3 contains 15 residues. CDR1 is SQVTM and CDR2 is ANQGSEA in the germline V gene. The CDR3 spells CSVELGRGENNEQFF.

The rearrangement links TRBV25-1 to TRBJ2-2; TCRdb's assignment of TRBD2 cannot be checked, as there is no DNA. The length of the CDR3 is 15 residues. Germline values: CDR1 MGHDK, CDR2 SYGVNS. The CDR3 here is CASSDGGFSTGELFF.

This sequence joins TRBV20-1 and TRBJ2-1. The germline V gene has CDR1 DFQATT and CDR2 SNEGSKA (reference sequence). The CDR3 runs 16 residues. The CDR3 sequence: CSARRLRSENGDEQFF.

The chain employs TRBV5-1 and TRBJ2-2; the D call from TCRdb, TRBD1, cannot be confirmed without DNA. Per germline, CDR1 SGHRS and CDR2 YFSETQ. The CDR3 contains 17 residues. The CDR3 protein is CASSWPTGTANTGELFF.

This chain links TRBV29-1 with TRBJ2-2; the TCRdb call, TRBD2, lacks DNA for checking. The CDR3 has 16 residues. CDR1 and CDR2 (germline): SQVTM, ANQGSEA. This CDR3 is CSVPTSGRENTGELFF.

This chain links TRBV7-6 with TRBJ2-3. In germline, CDR1 is SGHVS, CDR2 FNYEAQ. The CDR3 is made up of 13 amino acids. The CDR3 sequence is CASSPLPTDTQYF.

This rearrangement joins TRBV15 to TRBJ2-5; TCRdb indicates TRBD2, and absent DNA this call remains unverified. Per germline, CDR1 LNHNV and CDR2 YYDKDF (reference sequence). CDR3 size: 20 residues. The CDR3 is CATSSTLGASGGAVWETQYF.

The CDR3 reads CASSQGEGRYNEQFF. The chain employs TRBV4-3 and TRBJ2-1; the D call of TRBD2 rests on TCRdb alone, since no DNA is present to check it. This CDR3 is 15 amino acids long. Germline assignment: CDR1 LGHNA and CDR2 YSLEER.

The rearrangement uses TRBV27 and TRBJ1-1. This CDR3 region has 13 residues. Germline-derived CDR1 and CDR2 are MNHEY and SMNVEV (reference sequence). CDR3 in amino acids: CASSFSHTDEAFF.

The V call is TRBV5-1, the J call TRBJ2-7; the TRBD2 assignment by TCRdb is unverifiable without DNA. The germline CDR1 and CDR2 sequences are SGHRS and YFSETQ. CDR3 length equals 15 residues. The CDR3 loop reads CASSLELGIYYEQYF.

This chain uses TRBV29-1 with TRBJ2-5. The CDR3 extends over 12 amino acids. CDR1 is SQVTM and CDR2 is ANQGSEA in the germline V gene. Here the CDR3 reads CSVVTLQETQYF.

V usage is TRBV29-1 and J usage is TRBJ1-3; with no DNA, the TCRdb D assignment of TRBD1 cannot be verified. CDR1 SQVTM and CDR2 ANQGSEA come from the germline V gene. This CDR3 has 15 amino acids. CDR3 amino acids: CSVEEEGVSGNTIYF. Supplemented by reference TRBV29-1 and TRBJ1-3, the full variable domain reads SAVISQKPSRDICQRGTSLTIQCQVDSQVTMMFWYRQQPGQSLTLIATANQGSEATYESGFVIDKFPISRPNLTFSTLTVSNMSPEDSSIYLCSVEEEGVSGNTIYFGEGSWLTVV.

The chain recombines TRBV7-2 with TRBJ2-2. From germline, CDR1 is SGHTA and CDR2 FQGNSA. The CDR3 is 13 residues long. The CDR3 spells CASSSHPEPELFF.

CDR3 sequence reads: CATSRESGFDQPQHF. The J gene is TRBJ1-5, the V gene TRBV15; there is no DNA to check the TCRdb D call of TRBD1. The germline V gene has CDR1 LNHNV and CDR2 YYDKDF (reference sequence). The CDR3 spans 15 residues.

The chain has TRBV10-2 and TRBJ2-5. The CDR3 length is 15 residues. CDR1 WSHSY and CDR2 SAAADI come from the germline V gene. The CDR3 sequence: CASSESSSVQETQYF.

The chain employs TRBV2 and TRBJ2-1; TCRdb's D call, TRBD1, is unchecked because there is no DNA. Germline V gives CDR1 SNHLY, CDR2 FYNNEI. The CDR3 spans 14 residues. CDR3 loop: CASKTGVAYNEQFF.

This clonotype is deemed medium-sized by its frequency. The chain's CDR3 is CASSLGETQYF. This chain links TRBV27 with TRBJ2-5. In germline, CDR1 is MNHEY, CDR2 SMNVEV (reference sequence). The CDR3 extends over 11 amino acids.

The V gene is TRBV7-9, the J gene TRBJ2-1; absent DNA, TCRdb's TRBD2 call cannot be checked. Germline-derived CDR1 and CDR2 are SEHNR and FQNEAQ (reference sequence). The CDR3 runs 15 residues. The CDR3: CASSSPGLATNEQFF.

The rearrangement joins TRBV19 to TRBJ1-5; TCRdb returns TRBD1, unconfirmable since there is no DNA. The CDR3 has 16 amino acids. Germline V CDR1 and CDR2: LNHDA, SQIVND (reference sequence). This chain's CDR3 is CASSIDPGTGNQPQHF. The whole variable domain, filled in from reference TRBV19 and TRBJ1-5, reads DGGITQSPKYLFRKEGQNVTLSCEQNLNHDAMYWYRQDPGQGLRLIYYSQIVNDFQKGDIAEGYSVSREKKESFPLTVTSAQKNPTAFYLCASSIDPGTGNQPQHFGDGTRLSIL.

The genes are TRBV25-1 and TRBJ2-4; without DNA, the TCRdb call of TRBD1 cannot be checked. CDR1 and CDR2 (germline): MGHDK, SYGVNS. The CDR3 extends over 15 amino acids. CDR3 in amino acids: CASSDLAGTKNIQYF.